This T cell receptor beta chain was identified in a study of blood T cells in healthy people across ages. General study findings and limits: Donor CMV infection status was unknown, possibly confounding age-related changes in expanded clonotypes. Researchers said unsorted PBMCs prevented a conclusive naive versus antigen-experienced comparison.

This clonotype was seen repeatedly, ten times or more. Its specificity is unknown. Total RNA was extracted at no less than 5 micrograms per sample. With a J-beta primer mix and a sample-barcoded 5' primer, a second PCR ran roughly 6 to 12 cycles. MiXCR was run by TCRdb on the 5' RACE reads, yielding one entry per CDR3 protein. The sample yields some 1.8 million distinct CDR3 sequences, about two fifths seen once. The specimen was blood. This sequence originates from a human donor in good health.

CDR3 residues: CASGTNEQFF. CDR3 coding DNA: TGTGCCAGCGGTACCAATGAGCAGTTCTTC. The V gene is TRBV9, the J gene TRBJ2-1; D gene ambiguous. With 7 bases removed from V and 6 bases from J, the gap between germline ends came to 5 bases. There are 10 residues in the CDR3. Germline CDR1 reads SGDLS; CDR2 reads YYNGEE. The whole variable domain, filled in from reference TRBV9 and TRBJ2-1, reads DSGVTQTPKHLITATGQRVTLRCSPRSGDLSVYWYQQSLDQGLQFLIQYYNGEERAKGNILERFSAQQFPDLHSELNLSSLELGDSALYFCASGTNEQFFGPGTRLTVL.